The 21 T cell receptor beta chains below all came from one sample that was sequenced in a study of response to subunit inactivated influenza vaccine. In TCRdb, the RT-PCR reads were re-called with MiXCR into one record per CDR3 protein. The sample records hundreds of thousands of distinct CDR3 sequences, approximately 17% being singletons. The sample here was PBMCs from blood, taken about 5 days after vaccination. These receptor sequences come from a man between 50 and 59 years old who received an inactivated influenza vaccine.

Comments on this clonotype: At one of its ends the junction is not consistent with the germline gene, which may arise from a read error. This sequence joins TRBV20-1 and TRBJ1-2, with D possibly being TRBD1 (5 bases). In germline, CDR1 is DFQATT, CDR2 SNEGSKA (reference sequence). This CDR3 is 12 amino acids long. The CDR3 sequence: CSDPSRDYGYTF. DNA for the CDR3: TGCAGTGACCCATCGAGGGACTACGGCTACACCTTC.

At least ten counts were recorded for this clonotype. This chain links TRBV12-3 or TRBV12-4 with TRBJ2-7, with 7 positions matching TRBD1. The ends lost 3 bases at V and 4 bases at J; junction bases unmatched: 3. The CDR3 length is 13 residues. The CDR3 protein is CASSFTGEYEQYF. The DNA for the CDR3 is TGTGCCAGCAGTTTTACAGGGGAATACGAGCAGTACTTC.

This clonotype has just a few counts. This chain joins TRBV4-3 and TRBJ2-1; D remains unclear. The CDR3 consists of 14 residues. Trimming removed 0 bases from V and 3 bases from J, with 6 bases in between. Germline V CDR1 and CDR2: LGHNA, YSLEER. The CDR3 nucleotides read TGCGCCAGCAGCCAAGATAGGATCTACAATGAGCAGTTCTTC. Translated: CASSQDRIYNEQFF.

This clonotype was detected a few times. The chain has TRBV15 and TRBJ2-3; D perhaps matches TRBD2 (5 bases). The CDR3 is made up of 14 amino acids. Trimming took off 5 bases at V and 5 bases at J, with 14 bases between the two ends. Germline CDR1 LNHNV, CDR2 YYDKDF (reference sequence). CDR3 amino acids: CATSPRGPGDTQYF. DNA of the CDR3: TGTGCCACCAGCCCAAGAGGGCCGGGAGATACGCAGTATTTT.

This clonotype occurred a few times. CDR3 sequence (DNA): TGTGCCAGCAGTTCCCCCGCGGGAGTCTACGAGCAGTACTTC. Translated, it gives CASSSPAGVYEQYF. The chain has TRBV28 and TRBJ2-7; 7 bases are shared with TRBD2. The CDR3 spans 14 residues. Germline V gene lookup returns CDR1 MDHEN and CDR2 SYDVKM. The V and J ends lost 4 bases and 3 bases, in that order; junction bases with no gene match: 6.

The V gene is TRBV5-6, the J gene TRBJ2-3; 9 bases map to TRBD2. CDR1 SGHDT and CDR2 YYEEEE come from the germline V gene. Germline trimming cut 4 bases from V and 2 bases from J; bases unmatched to any gene: 8. The CDR3 runs to 16 residues. This chain's CDR3 is CASSQGLAPDTDTQYF. CDR3 nucleotides: TGTGCCAGCAGCCAGGGACTAGCTCCCGACACAGATACGCAGTATTTT.

This clonotype has just a few counts. This chain uses TRBV10-3 with TRBJ2-3, with D unresolved. Between the trimmed V and J ends, which lost 7 bases and 4 bases, there was a span of 12 bases. The CDR3 contains 13 residues. Germline CDR1 reads ENHRY; CDR2 reads SYGVKD. The CDR3 sequence: CAITSSSADTQYF. The CDR3 coding sequence is TGTGCCATCACCTCCTCGAGCGCAGATACGCAGTATTTT.

This chain joins TRBV3-1 and TRBJ1-2; 8 bases map to TRBD1. CDR1 LGHDT and CDR2 YNNKEL come from the germline V gene (reference sequence). This CDR3 contains 12 residues. The ends lost 7 bases at V and 6 bases at J; junction bases unmatched: 4. The CDR3 is CASTDRGNGYTF. CDR3 DNA sequence: TGTGCCAGCACCGACAGGGGAAATGGCTACACCTTC.

The chain carries TRBV4-2 and TRBJ2-3, with 8 bases matching TRBD2. Trimming removed 1 base from V and 3 bases from J; junction bases left unmatched: 6. CDR1 LGHNA and CDR2 YNFKEQ come from the germline V gene. CDR3 length: 16 residues. The DNA for the CDR3 is TGTGCCAGCAGCCAAGGCATAGCGGGACTGACAGATACGCAGTATTTT. It encodes CASSQGIAGLTDTQYF.

This clonotype was seen many times. The genes are TRBV5-1 and TRBJ2-3; no definite D call. The CDR3 spans 14 residues. Germline-derived CDR1 and CDR2 are SGHRS and YFSETQ. Between the trimmed V and J ends, which lost 4 bases and 0 bases, there was a span of 9 bases. The CDR3 sequence is CASSPSVSTDTQYF. The CDR3, as DNA: TGCGCCAGCAGCCCCTCGGTTAGCACAGATACGCAGTATTTT.

The chain is built from TRBV25-1 and TRBJ2-4; 13 bases are shared with TRBD2. This CDR3 is built from 20 residues. Unmatched junction bases numbered 9, after V lost 1 base and J lost 0 bases. Germline-derived CDR1 and CDR2 are MGHDK and SYGVNS. CDR3 protein: CASSESGLAGVPIAKNIQYF. CDR3 in DNA: TGTGCCAGCAGTGAATCTGGACTAGCGGGAGTCCCAATAGCCAAAAACATTCAGTACTTC.

J is TRBJ2-7 and V is TRBV30; D perhaps matches TRBD2 (6 bases). The V end lost 5 bases, the J end lost 2 bases, and 7 bases lay between the germline ends. Germline CDR1 GTSNPN, CDR2 SVGIG (reference sequence). The CDR3 is 11 amino acids. CDR3 coding DNA: TGTGCCTGGGAGCGGGCCTACGAGCAGTACTTC. Its protein product is CAWERAYEQYF. The full variable domain, rest sourced from reference TRBV30 and TRBJ2-7, is SQTIHQWPATLVQPVGSPLSLECTVEGTSNPNLYWYRQAAGRGLQLLFYSVGIGQISSEVPQNLSASRPQDRQFILSSKKLLLSDSGFYLCAWERAYEQYFGPGTRLTVT.

The chain is built from TRBV4-3 and TRBJ2-3; 7 bases line up with TRBD1. CDR1 is LGHNA, CDR2 YSLEER, per germline. This CDR3 is built from 17 residues. Unmatched junction bases numbered 7, after V lost 0 bases and J lost 1 base. CDR3 residues: CASSQDREGTGTDTQYF. The CDR3 nucleotides read TGCGCCAGCAGCCAAGATCGGGAAGGGACAGGCACAGATACGCAGTATTTT.

This chain links TRBV7-9 with TRBJ1-1; TRBD1 matches at 8 bases. Trimming at V came to 5 bases and at J to 4 bases, leaving 9 bases not matched to a gene. The length of the CDR3 is 15 residues. Germline V gene sequence: CDR1 SEHNR, CDR2 FQNEAQ (reference sequence). Written as DNA, the CDR3 is TGTGCCAGCAGCGCAACCAGGGGGCTCGGCACTGAAGCTTTCTTT. It specifies CASSATRGLGTEAFF.

This sequence joins TRBV11-2 and TRBJ2-1, with TRBD2 identical over 8 bases. Trimming at V came to 4 bases and at J to 3 bases, leaving 14 bases not matched to a gene. Germline loops: CDR1 SGHAT, CDR2 FQNNGV. This CDR3 comprises 18 residues. CDR3 DNA sequence: TGTGCCAGCAGCTCTCCAACCGGGAGGGGTTTAAACTACAATGAGCAGTTCTTC. Translation: CASSSPTGRGLNYNEQFF.

This clonotype came up a few times. This chain links TRBV28 with TRBJ1-5; TRBD1 is a possible D gene (6 bases). The CDR3 length is 14 residues. V was shortened by 8 bases and J by 1 base, with 12 bases between the two germline ends. Germline V CDR1 and CDR2: MDHEN, SYDVKM. In DNA, the CDR3 is TGTGCCAGCTCAGGGGTAGTGAGCAATCAGCCCCAGCATTTT. Translation gives CASSGVVSNQPQHF.

The chain recombines TRBV20-1 with TRBJ2-7, with D unclear. Trimming shortened V by 6 bases and J by 4 bases, and 16 bases separated the two germline ends. Germline CDR1 DFQATT, CDR2 SNEGSKA (reference sequence). This CDR3 contains 13 residues. The CDR3 region is CSATPQEGYEQYF. The DNA for the CDR3 is TGCAGTGCCACCCCCCAGGAAGGGTACGAGCAGTACTTC.

V and J are TRBV6-5 and TRBJ1-5; D uncertain. Germline assignment: CDR1 MNHEY and CDR2 SVGAGI. The length of the CDR3 is 15 residues. V lost 0 bases and J lost 4, with 10 bases in between. CDR3 amino acids: CASSYSDTGNQPQHF. CDR3 nucleotides: TGTGCCAGCAGTTACTCCGATACGGGGAATCAGCCCCAGCATTTT.

This clonotype was detected only a few times. The chain uses TRBV6-5 and TRBJ1-6; D is possibly TRBD1 (5 bases). V was cut by 0 bases and J by 9 bases, with 12 bases left in between. Germline CDR1 MNHEY, CDR2 SVGAGI. This CDR3 spans 15 amino acids. The CDR3, as DNA: TGTGCCAGCAGTTACTCGACTGGGGGGGGTTCACCCCTCCACTTT. Residues: CASSYSTGGGSPLHF.

The table lists this clonotype with a few counts. The chain combines TRBV7-6 with TRBJ2-5; D is undetermined. There are 16 residues in the CDR3. Germline lookup yields CDR1 SGHVS and CDR2 FNYEAQ. V was trimmed by 4 bases and J by 3 bases, leaving 18 bases between them. CDR3 region: CASSSAFGPGKETQYF. The DNA for the CDR3 is TGTGCCAGCAGCTCGGCATTTGGACCCGGCAAAGAGACCCAGTACTTC.

This rearrangement joins TRBV11-2 to TRBJ2-1, with 13 bases that match TRBD2. The CDR3 is made up of 16 amino acids. J was trimmed by 6 bases and V by 5 bases; bases with no gene match: 7. CDR1 is SGHAT and CDR2 is FQNNGV in the germline V gene. This CDR3 reads CASSLAGLAGANEQFF. CDR3 in DNA: TGTGCCAGCAGCCTCGCCGGACTAGCGGGAGCCAATGAGCAGTTCTTC.